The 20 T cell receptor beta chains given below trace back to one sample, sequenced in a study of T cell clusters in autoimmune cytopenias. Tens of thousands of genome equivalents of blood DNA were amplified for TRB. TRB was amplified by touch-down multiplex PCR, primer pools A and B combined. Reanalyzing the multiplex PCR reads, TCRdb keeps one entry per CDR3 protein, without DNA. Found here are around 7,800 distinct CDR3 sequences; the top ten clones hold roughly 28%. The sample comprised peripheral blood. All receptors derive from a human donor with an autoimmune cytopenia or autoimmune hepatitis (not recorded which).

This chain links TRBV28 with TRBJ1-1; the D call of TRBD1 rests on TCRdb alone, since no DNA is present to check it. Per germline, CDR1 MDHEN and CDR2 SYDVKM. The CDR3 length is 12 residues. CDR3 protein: CASSFGQGQTFF.

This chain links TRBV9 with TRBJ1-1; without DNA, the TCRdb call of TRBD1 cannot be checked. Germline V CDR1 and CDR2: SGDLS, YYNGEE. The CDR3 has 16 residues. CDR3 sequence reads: CASSPPTGAKVGEAFF.

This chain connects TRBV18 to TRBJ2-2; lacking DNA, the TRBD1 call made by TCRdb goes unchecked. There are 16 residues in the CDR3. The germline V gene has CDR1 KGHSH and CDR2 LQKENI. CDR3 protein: CASSPRDRGGTGELFF.

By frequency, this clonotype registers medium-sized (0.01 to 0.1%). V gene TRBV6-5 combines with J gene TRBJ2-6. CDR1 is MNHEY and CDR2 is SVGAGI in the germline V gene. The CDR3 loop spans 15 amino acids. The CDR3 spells CASRSDRSGANVLTF.

The CDR3 here is CASSEGLAGLQETQYF. The V call is TRBV10-1, the J call TRBJ2-5; TCRdb gives TRBD2 as the D gene, but with no DNA this cannot be confirmed. The CDR3 has 16 amino acids. CDR1 and CDR2 from the germline V gene are WNHNN and SYGVQD (reference sequence).

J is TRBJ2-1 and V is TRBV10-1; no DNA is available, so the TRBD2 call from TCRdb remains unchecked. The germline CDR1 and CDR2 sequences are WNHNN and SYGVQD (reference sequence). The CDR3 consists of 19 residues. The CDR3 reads CASSEGFTSGRVKLNEQFF.

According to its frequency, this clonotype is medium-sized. CDR3 sequence reads: CASRFDGTGEGYTF. V usage is TRBV6-5 and J usage is TRBJ1-2; absent DNA, TCRdb's TRBD1 call cannot be checked. This CDR3 has 14 residues. Germline CDR1 MNHEY, CDR2 SVGAGI.

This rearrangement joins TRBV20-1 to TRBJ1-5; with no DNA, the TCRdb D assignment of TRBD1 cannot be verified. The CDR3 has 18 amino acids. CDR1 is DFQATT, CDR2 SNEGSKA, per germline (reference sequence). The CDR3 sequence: CSARGSGTGVVGNQPQHF.

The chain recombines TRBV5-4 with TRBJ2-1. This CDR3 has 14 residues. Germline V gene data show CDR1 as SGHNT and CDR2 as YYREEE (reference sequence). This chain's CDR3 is CASSSPTSGNEQFF.

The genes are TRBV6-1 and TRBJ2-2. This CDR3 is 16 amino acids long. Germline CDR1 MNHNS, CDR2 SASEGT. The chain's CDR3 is CASSEAPDPNTGELFF.

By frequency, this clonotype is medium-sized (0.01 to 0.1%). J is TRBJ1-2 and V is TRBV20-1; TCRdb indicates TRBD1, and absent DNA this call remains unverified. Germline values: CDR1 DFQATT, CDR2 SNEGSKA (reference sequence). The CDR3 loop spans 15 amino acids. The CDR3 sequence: CSATPTYRGNYGYTF.

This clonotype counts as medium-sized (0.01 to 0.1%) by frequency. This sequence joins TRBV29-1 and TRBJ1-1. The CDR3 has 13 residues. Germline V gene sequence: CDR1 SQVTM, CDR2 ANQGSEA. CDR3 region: CSLFGKRNTEAFF.

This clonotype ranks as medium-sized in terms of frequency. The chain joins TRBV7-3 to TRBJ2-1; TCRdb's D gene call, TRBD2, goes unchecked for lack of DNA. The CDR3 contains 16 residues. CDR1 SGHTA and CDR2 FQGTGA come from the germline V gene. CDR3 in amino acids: CASSLLAGSSYNEQFF.

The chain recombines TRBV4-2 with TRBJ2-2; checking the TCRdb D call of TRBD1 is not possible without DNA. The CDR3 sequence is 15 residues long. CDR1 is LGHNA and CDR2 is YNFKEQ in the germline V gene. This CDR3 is CASSQNQGASGELFF.

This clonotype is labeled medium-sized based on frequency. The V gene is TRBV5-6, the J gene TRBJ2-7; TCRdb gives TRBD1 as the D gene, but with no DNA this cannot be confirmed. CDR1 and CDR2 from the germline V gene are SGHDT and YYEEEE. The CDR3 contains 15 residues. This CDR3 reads CASSFRPGQIYEQYF.

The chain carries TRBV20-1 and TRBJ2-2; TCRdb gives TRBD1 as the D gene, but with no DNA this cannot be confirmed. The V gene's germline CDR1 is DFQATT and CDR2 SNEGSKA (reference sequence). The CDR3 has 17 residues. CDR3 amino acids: CSARADLRARGTGELFF.

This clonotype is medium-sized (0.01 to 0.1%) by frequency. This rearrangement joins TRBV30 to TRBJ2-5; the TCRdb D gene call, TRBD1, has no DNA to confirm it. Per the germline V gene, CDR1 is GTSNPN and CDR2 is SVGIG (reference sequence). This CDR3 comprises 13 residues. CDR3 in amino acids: CAWSRGLVETQYF.

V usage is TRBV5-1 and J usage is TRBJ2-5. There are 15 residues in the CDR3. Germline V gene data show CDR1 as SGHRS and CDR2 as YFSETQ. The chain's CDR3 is CASSLGSELQETQYF.

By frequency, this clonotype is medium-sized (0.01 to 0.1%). CDR3 loop: CASSPMRTSYEQYF. The V call is TRBV12-3 or TRBV12-4, the J call TRBJ2-7. The CDR3 totals 14 residues.

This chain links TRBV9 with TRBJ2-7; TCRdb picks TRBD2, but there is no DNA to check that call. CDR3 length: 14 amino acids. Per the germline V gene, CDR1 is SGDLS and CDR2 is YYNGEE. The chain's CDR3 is CASSPSGAPYEQYF.